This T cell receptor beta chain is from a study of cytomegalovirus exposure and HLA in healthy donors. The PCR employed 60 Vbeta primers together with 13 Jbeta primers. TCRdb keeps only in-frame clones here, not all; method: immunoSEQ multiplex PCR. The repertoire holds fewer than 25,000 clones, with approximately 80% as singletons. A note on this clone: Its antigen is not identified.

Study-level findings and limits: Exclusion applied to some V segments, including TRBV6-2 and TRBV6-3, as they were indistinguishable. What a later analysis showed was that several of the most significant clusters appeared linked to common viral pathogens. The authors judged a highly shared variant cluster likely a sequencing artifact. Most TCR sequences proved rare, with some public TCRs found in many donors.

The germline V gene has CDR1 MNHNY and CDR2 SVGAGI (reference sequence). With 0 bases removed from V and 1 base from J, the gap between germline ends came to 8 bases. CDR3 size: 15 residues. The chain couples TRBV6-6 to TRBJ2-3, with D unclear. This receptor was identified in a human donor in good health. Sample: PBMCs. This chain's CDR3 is CASSYSIEGTDTQYF. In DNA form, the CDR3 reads TGTGCCAGCAGTTACTCGATAGAGGGCACAGATACGCAGTATTTT.